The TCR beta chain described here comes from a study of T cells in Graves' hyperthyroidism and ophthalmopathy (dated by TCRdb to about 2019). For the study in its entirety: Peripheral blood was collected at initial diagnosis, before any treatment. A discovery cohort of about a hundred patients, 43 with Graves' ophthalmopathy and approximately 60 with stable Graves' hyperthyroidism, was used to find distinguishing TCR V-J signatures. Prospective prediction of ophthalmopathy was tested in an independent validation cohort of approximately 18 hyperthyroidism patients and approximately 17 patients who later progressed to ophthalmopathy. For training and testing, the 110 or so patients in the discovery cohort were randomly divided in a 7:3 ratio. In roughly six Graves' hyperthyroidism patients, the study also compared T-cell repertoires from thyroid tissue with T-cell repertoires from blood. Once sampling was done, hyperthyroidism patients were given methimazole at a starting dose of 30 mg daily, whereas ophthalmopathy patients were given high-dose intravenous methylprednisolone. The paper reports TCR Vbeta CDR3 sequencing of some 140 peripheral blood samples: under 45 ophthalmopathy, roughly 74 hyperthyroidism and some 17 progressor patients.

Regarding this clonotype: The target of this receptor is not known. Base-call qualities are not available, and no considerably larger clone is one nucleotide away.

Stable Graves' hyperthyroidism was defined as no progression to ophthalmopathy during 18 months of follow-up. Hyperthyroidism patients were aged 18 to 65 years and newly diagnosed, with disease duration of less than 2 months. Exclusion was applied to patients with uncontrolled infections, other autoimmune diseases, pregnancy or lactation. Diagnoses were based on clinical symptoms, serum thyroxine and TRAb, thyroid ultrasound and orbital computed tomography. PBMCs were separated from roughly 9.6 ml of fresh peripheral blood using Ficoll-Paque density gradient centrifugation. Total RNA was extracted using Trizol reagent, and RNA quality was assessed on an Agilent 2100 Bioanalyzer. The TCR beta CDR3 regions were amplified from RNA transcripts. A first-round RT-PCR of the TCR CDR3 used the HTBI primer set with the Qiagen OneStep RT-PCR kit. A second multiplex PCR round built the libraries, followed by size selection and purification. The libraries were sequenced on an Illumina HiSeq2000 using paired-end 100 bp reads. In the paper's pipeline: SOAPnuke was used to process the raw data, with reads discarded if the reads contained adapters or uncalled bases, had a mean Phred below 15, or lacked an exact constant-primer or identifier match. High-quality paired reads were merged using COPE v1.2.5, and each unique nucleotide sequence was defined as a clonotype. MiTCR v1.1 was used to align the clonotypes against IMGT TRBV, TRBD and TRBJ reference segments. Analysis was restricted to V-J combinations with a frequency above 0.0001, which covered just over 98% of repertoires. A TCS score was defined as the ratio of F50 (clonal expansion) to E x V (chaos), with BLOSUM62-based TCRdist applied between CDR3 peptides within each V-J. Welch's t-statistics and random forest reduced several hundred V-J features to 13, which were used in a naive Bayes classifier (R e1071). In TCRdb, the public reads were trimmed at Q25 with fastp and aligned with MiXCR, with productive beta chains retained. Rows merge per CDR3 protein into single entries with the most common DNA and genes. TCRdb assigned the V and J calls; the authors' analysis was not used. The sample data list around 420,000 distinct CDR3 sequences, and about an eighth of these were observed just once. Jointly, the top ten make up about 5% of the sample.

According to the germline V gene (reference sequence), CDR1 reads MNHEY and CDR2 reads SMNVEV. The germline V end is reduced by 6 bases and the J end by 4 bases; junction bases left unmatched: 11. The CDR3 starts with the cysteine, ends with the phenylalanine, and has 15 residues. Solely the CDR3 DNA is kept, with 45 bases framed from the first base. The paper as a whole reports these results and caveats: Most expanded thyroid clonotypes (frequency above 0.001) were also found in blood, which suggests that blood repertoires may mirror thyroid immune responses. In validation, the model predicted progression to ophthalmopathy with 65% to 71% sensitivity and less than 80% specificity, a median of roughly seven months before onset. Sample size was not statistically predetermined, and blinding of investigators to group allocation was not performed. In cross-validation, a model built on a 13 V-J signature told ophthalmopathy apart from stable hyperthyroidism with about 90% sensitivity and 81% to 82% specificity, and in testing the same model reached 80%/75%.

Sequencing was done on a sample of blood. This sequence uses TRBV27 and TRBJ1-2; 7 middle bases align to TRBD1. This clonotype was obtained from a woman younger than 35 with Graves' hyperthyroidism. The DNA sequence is TGTGCCAGCAGCCAAAGGGACAGCCCGGGCTATGGCTACACCTTC. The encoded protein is CASSQRDSPGYGYTF.